A selection of T cell receptor beta chains follows, all from one sample in a study of blood T cell repertoires in COVID-19. Data came from immunoSEQ multiplex PCR; TCRdb stores just in-frame clones and leaves some out. The sample has 150,000 to 200,000 clones, 88% seen once. Material for sequencing was peripheral blood. The receptor source for this set is a man in his fifties or sixties with acute or convalescent COVID-19. Each CDR3 is given with its conserved first and last residue. The D gene is left open where the match is weak. For some rows the clone size is stated as once, few or many, or as a class when expanded; others skip it.

D gene,J gene,V gene,clone size,CDR3 DNA,CDR3 protein
TRBD1,TRBJ2-3,TRBV5-4,-,TGTGCCAGCAGCTTAGGACAGGGGACGGGAAAGACAGATACGCAGTATTTT,CASSLGQGTGKTDTQYF
-,TRBJ1-1,TRBV5-1,-,TGCGCCAGCAGCTTTGGGGAGGGGGGATACACTGAAGCTTTCTTT,CASSFGEGGYTEAFF
TRBD2,TRBJ2-1,TRBV11-1,once,TGTGCCAGCAGCTTGACCGGACTAGCGGGAGGGAATGAGCAGTTCTTC,CASSLTGLAGGNEQFF
TRBD2,TRBJ2-1,TRBV29-1,few,TGCAGCGTAAGGATAGTGGGGGGGGACAATGAGCAGTTCTTC,CSVRIVGGDNEQFF
TRBD2,TRBJ2-3,TRBV2,-,TGTGCCAGCCTCCTAACTAGCGGGGGGGCCCCAGATACGCAGTATTTT,CASLLTSGGAPDTQYF
-,TRBJ1-5,TRBV5-5,-,TGTGCCAGCAGCCCGGATAGCCGTAGCAATCAGCCCCAGCATTTT,CASSPDSRSNQPQHF
-,TRBJ2-1,TRBV6-1,-,TGTGCCAGCAGTGAAGCCCTCCGAGGGTTCTTC,CASSEALRGFF
-,TRBJ1-2,TRBV11-2,-,TGTGCCAGCAGCCCGGGGGGAGCTAACTATGGCTACACCTTC,CASSPGGANYGYTF
-,TRBJ1-1,TRBV30,-,TGTGCCTGGAGTGCAACGACAGTAACGACTGAAGCTTTCTTT,CAWSATTVTTEAFF
-,TRBJ2-7,TRBV21-1,-,TGTGCCAGCAGCACACAGGGACCCATACTCTACGAGCAGTACTTC,CASSTQGPILYEQYF
-,TRBJ1-2,TRBV12-3/TRBV12-4,-,TGTGCCAGCAGTACCGGGAATTTAGGCTACACCTTC,CASSTGNLGYTF
TRBD1,TRBJ1-4,TRBV7-3,-,TGTGCCAGCAGCCCAACCGGGACAGGGAGTGAAAAACTGTTTTTT,CASSPTGTGSEKLFF
TRBD1,TRBJ2-1,TRBV18,-,TGTGCCAGCTCACCACGGGGACAGTACAATGAGCAGTTCTTC,CASSPRGQYNEQFF
-,TRBJ1-1,TRBV11-3,once,TGTGCCAGCAGCTTAGTCCTAGGAGGGGTGAACACTGAAGCTTTCTTT,CASSLVLGGVNTEAFF
TRBD1,TRBJ2-1,TRBV15,-,TGTGCCACCAGCAGAGCCCGACAGGGAGAGCAGTTCTTC,CATSRARQGEQFF
-,TRBJ1-5,TRBV5-6,-,TGTGCCAGCAGCTTGGGGCCGTATCAGCCCCAGCATTTT,CASSLGPYQPQHF
TRBD1,TRBJ1-2,TRBV5-1,-,TGCGCCAGCAGCTCCCAAACAGGGGAATATGGCTACACCTTC,CASSSQTGEYGYTF
TRBD1,TRBJ2-3,TRBV6-5,-,TGTGCCAGCAGTCGCCGGGACAGGGGTGATACGCAGTATTTT,CASSRRDRGDTQYF
TRBD1,TRBJ1-1,TRBV29-1,-,TGCAGCGTCCCGGGACAGGGGATGGCCGCTGAAGCTTTCTTT,CSVPGQGMAAEAFF
-,TRBJ2-2,TRBV14,-,TGTGCCAGCAGCCAAGATTTAGCCGGGGAGCTGTTTTTT,CASSQDLAGELFF
-,TRBJ1-3,TRBV19,-,TGTGCCAGTAGTCGGCAGGTAATCTCTGGAAACACCATATATTTT,CASSRQVISGNTIYF
TRBD2,TRBJ2-5,TRBV4-1,once,TGCGCCAGCAGCCTCGGGGGGGTGGAGACCCAGTACTTC,CASSLGGVETQYF
-,TRBJ1-2,TRBV30,-,TGCGGAGCAGGGCGTAACTATGGCTACACCTTC,CGAGRNYGYTF
-,TRBJ1-5,TRBV19,-,TGTGCCAGTATGTGGACAGGCAATCAGCCCCAGCATTTT,CASMWTGNQPQHF
TRBD1,TRBJ1-3,TRBV12-5,-,TGTGCTAGTGGTTACTTGGGGGGGACAGGGGCCTCCTCTGGAAACACCATATATTTT,CASGYLGGTGASSGNTIYF
-,TRBJ2-5,TRBV11-1,-,TGTGCCAGCAGCCGACTACTCCAAGAGACCCAGTACTTC,CASSRLLQETQYF
TRBD1,TRBJ1-1,TRBV4-2,-,TGTGCCAGCAGCCAGGGACAGGGGGCCACTGAAGCTTTCTTT,CASSQGQGATEAFF
-,TRBJ2-5,TRBV3-1/TRBV3-2,-,TGTGCCAGCAGCCAAGGGGGGGCCCAGTACTTC,CASSQGGAQYF
-,TRBJ1-1,TRBV5-1,-,TGCGCCAGCAGCTTGGTTGGCATTGAAGCTTTCTTT,CASSLVGIEAFF
TRBD1,TRBJ2-2,TRBV19,-,TGTGCCAGTAGTAGAACAGGGGGCACCGGGGAGCTGTTTTTT,CASSRTGGTGELFF
-,TRBJ2-4,TRBV9,-,TGTGCCAGCAGCGCTACAGGGTCTGGAAACATTCAGTACTTC,CASSATGSGNIQYF
TRBD1,TRBJ1-2,TRBV27,few,TGTGCCAGCAGGTCAGGGGGAAACTATGGCTACACCTTC,CASRSGGNYGYTF
TRBD1,TRBJ2-1,TRBV19,-,TGTGCCAGTAGTGCCACAGGGGGGCCCAATGAGCAGTTCTTC,CASSATGGPNEQFF
TRBD2,TRBJ2-5,TRBV4-3,-,TGCGCCAGCAGCCAAGACCGACTAGCGGGAGGGCCCTTAATGTACGAGACCCAGTACTTC,CASSQDRLAGGPLMYETQYF
TRBD2,TRBJ2-3,TRBV18,-,TGTGCCAGCTCACCACCAGTTGGGAGGGTCAGAGATACGCAGTATTTT,CASSPPVGRVRDTQYF
-,TRBJ1-3,TRBV29-1,few,TGCAGCGTCAGGATCTCTGGAAACACCATATATTTT,CSVRISGNTIYF
-,TRBJ1-6,TRBV5-1,-,TGCGCCAGCAGCTTTAGGGACACGGATAATTCACCCCTCCACTTT,CASSFRDTDNSPLHF
-,TRBJ1-2,TRBV5-1,few,TGCGCCAGCAGCTCAAATTACCCGGGACAACGATCTAGCTATGGCTACACCTTC,CASSSNYPGQRSSYGYTF
-,TRBJ2-5,TRBV6-5,-,TGTGCCAGCAGCGCTCGGGAGGAGACCCAGTACTTC,CASSAREETQYF
TRBD1,TRBJ2-5,TRBV27,-,TGTGCCAGCAGTCCCTGGGACAGGGCAAAAGAGACCCAGTACTTC,CASSPWDRAKETQYF
TRBD1,TRBJ1-3,TRBV7-8,-,TGTGCCAGCAGCTTAGGAGGGGGCCCCACCATATATTTT,CASSLGGGPTIYF
-,TRBJ1-5,TRBV6-2/TRBV6-3,-,TGTGCCAGCAGCCCCTTAGAGGGGGTTGGCAATCAGCCCCAGCATTTT,CASSPLEGVGNQPQHF
TRBD1,TRBJ1-1,TRBV6-2/TRBV6-3,-,TGTGCCAGCAGTTGGCGGACAGGGGAGGTGGACACTGAAGCTTTCTTT,CASSWRTGEVDTEAFF
TRBD1,TRBJ1-4,TRBV2,-,TGTGCCAGCAGTGAAAGAAGGACAGGAACAACTAATGAAAAACTGTTTTTT,CASSERRTGTTNEKLFF
-,TRBJ1-4,TRBV2,once,TGTGCCAGCAAATTGGGAGCAACTAATGAAAAACTGTTTTTT,CASKLGATNEKLFF
TRBD1,TRBJ2-1,TRBV6-5,-,TGTGCCAGCAGCCCCCCAGGGGGCAATGAGCAGTTCTTC,CASSPPGGNEQFF
-,TRBJ1-1,TRBV11-1,-,TGTGCCAGCAGCTGGTACAGGAACACTGAAGCTTTCTTT,CASSWYRNTEAFF
TRBD1,TRBJ2-5,TRBV6-2/TRBV6-3,-,TGTGCCAGCAGTTACGGACAGGGGTCTGGAGAGACCCAGTACTTC,CASSYGQGSGETQYF
-,TRBJ1-1,TRBV6-6,-,TGTGCCAGCAGTACAGGGAAGCGGGGCATGAACACTGAAGCTTTCTTT,CASSTGKRGMNTEAFF
-,TRBJ1-5,TRBV24-1,-,TGTGCCACCAGTCAAACCGGGTTATTTAATCAGCCCCAGCATTTT,CATSQTGLFNQPQHF
TRBD1,TRBJ1-4,TRBV5-1,-,TGCGCCAGCAGCTCCTACCCGACAGGGAGGAGGGTCTTGAATGAAAAACTGTTTTTT,CASSSYPTGRRVLNEKLFF
-,TRBJ2-7,TRBV6-5,-,TGTGCCAGCAGTAGGGAGCGGAGCTCCTACGAGCAGTACTTC,CASSRERSSYEQYF
-,TRBJ1-2,TRBV9,-,TGTGCCAGCAGGAACAGGGCGACTCCCTATGGCTACACCTTC,CASRNRATPYGYTF
TRBD1,TRBJ1-1,TRBV11-2,-,TGTGCCAGCAGCGCGGGACAGCAACACACTGAAGCTTTCTTT,CASSAGQQHTEAFF
TRBD1,TRBJ1-2,TRBV6-6,once,TGTGCCAGCAGTTACTTGGACAGGGCCAACTATGGCTACACCTTC,CASSYLDRANYGYTF
-,TRBJ2-5,TRBV7-8,-,TGTGCCAGCAGCTTTCGACTGACAGAGAAAGAGACCCAGTACTTC,CASSFRLTEKETQYF
-,TRBJ2-1,TRBV4-2,once,TGTGCCAGCAGCCAAGATCACAGGTCTGGGTTGTTCTTC,CASSQDHRSGLFF
-,TRBJ2-3,TRBV18,-,TGTGCCAGCTCACCACCGGGCAACACAGATACGCAGTATTTT,CASSPPGNTDTQYF
TRBD1,TRBJ1-2,TRBV19,once,TGTGCCAGTAGTCCAGGGGGGACAGGGGCGAACTATGGCTACACCTTC,CASSPGGTGANYGYTF
-,TRBJ2-1,TRBV4-3,-,TGCGCCAGCAGCCAGGGGGCGCGTGGCTACAATGAGCAGTTCTTC,CASSQGARGYNEQFF